The next 31 T cell receptor beta chains were all read from a single sample in a study of T cells in localized non-small cell lung cancer. The data were produced by immunoSEQ multiplex PCR, yet TCRdb's version contains in-frame clones alone and is incomplete. The sample lists approximately 4,000 clones; 30% to 40% were seen once. The sample in question was normal lung tissue next to the tumor, obtained before any cancer treatment. Source of these receptors: an older male donor with stage III lung adenocarcinoma.

This clone was observed a handful of times. The J gene is TRBJ1-5, the V gene TRBV28; the match to TRBD1 covers 10 bases. The CDR3 spans 15 residues. The germline gives CDR1 MDHEN, CDR2 SYDVKM. V was pared by 4 bases and J by 5 bases, with 5 bases of the junction left unmatched. The CDR3 here is CASSSGQGEHQPQHF. In DNA form, the CDR3 reads TGTGCCAGCAGTTCCGGACAGGGGGAACATCAGCCCCAGCATTTT.

The chain uses TRBV5-1 and TRBJ2-7; possible D gene TRBD2, 5 bases. V was cut by 0 bases and J by 7 bases, with 14 bases left in between. CDR1 is SGHRS, CDR2 YFSETQ, per germline. The CDR3 runs 14 residues. The CDR3 sequence: CASSLEGSGGEQYF. CDR3 nucleotides: TGCGCCAGCAGCTTGGAGGGCAGCGGCGGGGAGCAGTACTTC.

This clone was counted only a few times. V gene TRBV7-8 combines with J gene TRBJ2-7, with D unresolved. The CDR3 contains 14 residues. Looked up from germline, CDR1 is SGHVS and CDR2 is FQNEAQ. V was trimmed by 1 base and J by 1 base, leaving 8 bases between them. The CDR3 DNA sequence: TGTGCCAGCAGCTTAGAGTTGGGATCCTACGAGCAGTACTTC. Protein sequence: CASSLELGSYEQYF.

V usage is TRBV19 and J usage is TRBJ1-2; the D is unclear. The CDR3 contains 13 residues. V dropped 2 bases and J dropped 4 bases, with 8 bases sitting between them. Looked up from germline, CDR1 is LNHDA and CDR2 is SQIVND (reference sequence). This CDR3 reads CASSIKQSYGYTF. CDR3 nucleotide sequence: TGTGCCAGTAGTATAAAACAGAGCTATGGCTACACCTTC.

By its share, this clone is medium-sized. J is TRBJ2-5 and V is TRBV6-8; a weak D match, TRBD2 (6 bases). From germline, CDR1 is MNHGY and CDR2 SAAAGT. This CDR3 contains 17 residues. The V gene lost 0 bases and the J gene lost 5 bases, with 19 bases spanning the gap. The chain's CDR3 is CASSYSTGGKTTETQYF. CDR3 nucleotides: TGTGCCAGCAGTTACTCGACCGGGGGAAAAACGACGGAGACCCAGTACTTC.

In its sample, this clone was seen a few times. V usage is TRBV6-1 and J usage is TRBJ2-1; 9 bases line up with TRBD2. The germline gives CDR1 MNHNS, CDR2 SASEGT. The CDR3 has 15 amino acids. V shed 0 bases, J shed 9 bases, and the junction held 6 bases outside the gene matches. The CDR3 DNA sequence: TGTGCCAGCAGTGAAGCGGTAGCGGGAGTAAGTGAGCAGTTCTTC. This translates into CASSEAVAGVSEQFF.

The chain has TRBV28 and TRBJ2-1; possibly TRBD1 for D (5 bases). CDR1 and CDR2 (germline): MDHEN, SYDVKM. The CDR3 spans 13 residues. V was trimmed by 8 bases and J by 6 bases, leaving 14 bases between them. The CDR3 DNA sequence: TGTGCCAGCTTAGCAGGGTCGGCCAATGAGCAGTTCTTC. As protein: CASLAGSANEQFF.

The chain recombines TRBV5-1 with TRBJ2-1, with 13 bases fitting TRBD2. With V trimmed by 6 bases and J by 7 bases, 10 bases remained unmatched. Germline V gene sequence: CDR1 SGHRS, CDR2 YFSETQ. The CDR3 contains 16 residues. The CDR3 protein is CASKGTSGAPPNEQFF. The CDR3 region has the DNA TGCGCCAGCAAGGGGACTAGCGGGGCCCCCCCTAATGAGCAGTTCTTC.

In this sample, this clone turned up a few times. The V gene is TRBV6-8, the J gene TRBJ2-5; 9 nucleotides agree with TRBD2. The CDR3 contains 14 residues. Germline V lookup: CDR1 MNHGY, CDR2 SAAAGT. The V gene end was trimmed by 6 bases and the J gene end by 5 bases; junction bases not matched to a gene: 7. This CDR3 reads CASSRAGGPETQYF. The DNA of the CDR3 is TGTGCCAGCAGCCGCGCGGGAGGGCCTGAGACCCAGTACTTC.

The CDR3 DNA reads as TGTGCCAGCAGGCGGGACACCCCCCCCGGGGAGCTGTTTTTT. It translates to CASRRDTPPGELFF. V and J are TRBV2 and TRBJ2-2; the D call may be TRBD1 or TRBD2 (6 bases each). Trimming pared 6 bases from V and 6 bases from J, leaving 14 bases between. Germline CDR1 is SNHLY and CDR2 is FYNNEI. The CDR3 contains 14 residues.

This chain links TRBV6-8 with TRBJ2-7; 8 nucleotides line up with TRBD1. This CDR3 region has 16 residues. Germline trimming cut 4 bases from V and 3 bases from J; bases unmatched to any gene: 11. Per germline, CDR1 MNHGY and CDR2 SAAAGT. The CDR3 spells CASSSKTGATVYEQYF. The CDR3 region has the DNA TGTGCCAGCAGTTCCAAGACAGGGGCCACAGTCTACGAGCAGTACTTC.

This clone was recorded a few times. The CDR3 reads CASSGLTDNYQETQYF. The CDR3 DNA follows: TGTGCCAGCAGCGGGTTGACAGATAATTACCAAGAGACCCAGTACTTC. The V call is TRBV7-5, the J call TRBJ2-5; the table names TRBD1, a call not compared with the DNA. TRBV7-5 is an annotated pseudogene. The CDR3 spans 16 residues.

V gene TRBV19 combines with J gene TRBJ2-7; D ambiguous. Trimming cost V 7 bases and J 0 bases, with 25 bases left between them. CDR1 is LNHDA, CDR2 SQIVND, per germline (reference sequence). This CDR3 is built from 18 residues. CDR3 nucleotides: TGTGCCAGTAAAACCGTAAAAAGAATTATAGTGAGCTCCTACGAGCAGTACTTC. Its translation: CASKTVKRIIVSSYEQYF.

The rearrangement uses TRBV15 and TRBJ2-7; D gene uncertain. V lost 1 base, J lost 2 bases, and 9 bases lay in between. CDR3 length: 14 amino acids. Germline lookup yields CDR1 LNHNV and CDR2 YYDKDF (reference sequence). For the CDR3, the DNA is TGTGCCACCAGCAGAGGAAGCAGAACCTACGAGCAGTACTTC. Its protein is CATSRGSRTYEQYF.

The chain has TRBV19 and TRBJ2-6; no firm D call. Trimming stripped 2 bases from V and 5 bases from J, with 13 bases between. This CDR3 region has 16 residues. Germline assignment: CDR1 LNHDA and CDR2 SQIVND (reference sequence). The chain's CDR3 is CASSIPTTLWANVLTF. CDR3 bases: TGTGCCAGTAGTATACCGACGACTCTATGGGCCAACGTCCTGACTTTC.

By its share, this clone is large. Other DNA sequences within the sample encode an identical CDR3. The genes are TRBV28 and TRBJ1-5, with 8 bases identical to TRBD1. Germline CDR1 is MDHEN and CDR2 is SYDVKM. CDR3 length equals 14 residues. The V segment lost 9 bases and the J segment 3 bases; nucleotides outside the gene matches: 7. The CDR3 DNA sequence: TGTGCCAGTCGAGGACAGGGAAACAATCAGCCCCAGCATTTT. Protein sequence: CASRGQGNNQPQHF.

The genes are TRBV28 and TRBJ1-3, with D possibly matching TRBD1 (6 bases). Trimming pared 2 bases from V and 1 base from J, leaving 9 bases between. The CDR3 is made up of 15 amino acids. CDR1 MDHEN and CDR2 SYDVKM come from the germline V gene. CDR3 loop: CASSLTGLSGNTIYF. CDR3 nucleotides: TGTGCCAGCAGTTTAACAGGGTTATCTGGAAACACCATATATTTT.

This chain joins TRBV2 and TRBJ1-2, with TRBD1 matching 7 bases. This CDR3 region has 12 residues. V lost 5 bases and J lost 7; bases outside the gene matches: 4. The germline V gene has CDR1 SNHLY and CDR2 FYNNEI. The CDR3 is CASSKGAGGYTF. DNA for the CDR3: TGTGCCAGCAGTAAGGGGGCTGGTGGCTACACCTTC.

This clone was detected a few times. The chain combines TRBV6-8 with TRBJ2-2; tentative D call: TRBD1 (6 bases). The ends were cut back, 5 bases at V and 4 bases at J, with 11 bases in the middle. This CDR3 region has 14 residues. Germline V gene sequence: CDR1 MNHGY, CDR2 SAAAGT. The chain's CDR3 is CASSGGQVTGELFF. The CDR3 bases are TGTGCCAGCAGTGGGGGACAAGTCACCGGGGAGCTGTTTTTT.

The rearrangement joins TRBV18 to TRBJ1-2; D is undetermined. The germline V and J ends were trimmed by 2 bases and 4 bases, with 11 bases remaining between them. This CDR3 spans 14 amino acids. CDR1 and CDR2 (germline): KGHSH, LQKENI. CDR3 in amino acids: CASSPEGTAYGYTF. CDR3 nucleotides: TGTGCCAGCTCACCAGAGGGAACAGCCTATGGCTACACCTTC.

This clone was seen only a few times. The CDR3: CASSMTPSSGSYEQYF. For the CDR3, the DNA is TGTGCCAGCAGCATGACTCCTTCCTCCGGTTCCTACGAGCAGTACTTC. The chain combines TRBV11-3 with TRBJ2-7; D ambiguous. This CDR3 is 16 amino acids long. The V end was cut by 5 bases, the J end by 1 base, with 18 bases between. Germline CDR1 and CDR2: SGHNT and YENEEA. The variable domain in full, with the rest retrieved from reference TRBV11-3 and TRBJ2-7, is EAGVVQSPRYKIIEKKQPVAFWCNPISGHNTLYWYLQNLGQGPELLIRYENEEAVDDSQLPKDRFSAERLKGVDSTLKIQPAELGDSAVYLCASSMTPSSGSYEQYFGPGTRLTVT.

The V gene is TRBV30, the J gene TRBJ2-1; 12 nucleotides agree with TRBD1. The CDR3 sequence is 12 residues long. Germline loops: CDR1 GTSNPN, CDR2 SVGIG (reference sequence). Unmatched junction bases numbered 3, after V lost 0 bases and J lost 15 bases. In DNA form, the CDR3 reads TGTGCCTGGAGTGTAAGGGACAGGGGGCCGTTCTTC. It is translated as CAWSVRDRGPFF.

This clone qualifies as large (0.1 to 1%). This rearrangement joins TRBV6-8 to TRBJ2-7; 7 nucleotides agree with TRBD1. The CDR3 has 14 residues. After removal of 1 base from V and 2 bases from J, the junction contained 2 bases not matched to a gene. Per the germline V gene, CDR1 is MNHGY and CDR2 is SAAAGT. The CDR3 here is CASSYWTGTYEQYF. In DNA, the CDR3 is TGTGCCAGCAGTTACTGGACAGGTACCTACGAGCAGTACTTC.

J is TRBJ2-5 and V is TRBV29-1, with no clear D. CDR3 size: 13 residues. The ends were cut back, 0 bases at V and 2 bases at J, with 7 bases in the middle. Germline V gene data show CDR1 as SQVTM and CDR2 as ANQGSEA. The CDR3 spells CSVEEAVQETQYF. CDR3 in DNA: TGCAGCGTTGAAGAGGCGGTACAAGAGACCCAGTACTTC. The full variable domain, completed using reference TRBV29-1 and TRBJ2-5, is SAVISQKPSRDICQRGTSLTIQCQVDSQVTMMFWYRQQPGQSLTLIATANQGSEATYESGFVIDKFPISRPNLTFSTLTVSNMSPEDSSIYLCSVEEAVQETQYFGPGTRLLVL.

This clone is classed as medium-sized (0.01 to 0.1%). The chain recombines TRBV11-3 with TRBJ2-7; 8 nucleotides agree with TRBD2. Germline lookup yields CDR1 SGHNT and CDR2 YENEEA. V trimming: 1 base; J trimming: 1 base; junction bases outside the gene matches: 18. The CDR3 covers 20 residues. CDR3 region: CASSLGVSPGAGAGSYEQYF. CDR3 in DNA: TGTGCCAGCAGCTTAGGGGTATCGCCAGGAGCGGGAGCTGGATCCTACGAGCAGTACTTC.

V usage is TRBV28 and J usage is TRBJ2-1, with no clear D. The length of the CDR3 is 12 residues. V was shortened by 7 bases and J by 1 base, with 5 bases between the two germline ends. Germline CDR1 and CDR2: MDHEN and SYDVKM. The CDR3 DNA sequence: TGTGCCAGCACCCGGTCCTACAATGAGCAGTTCTTC. Protein sequence: CASTRSYNEQFF.

The chain has TRBV10-2 and TRBJ2-7; 14 nucleotides align to TRBD2. The CDR3 totals 14 residues. Trimming cost V 5 bases and J 6 bases; bases outside gene matches: 3. CDR1 is WSHSY and CDR2 is SAAADI in the germline V gene. The CDR3 protein is CASSSGLAGGEQYF. The CDR3, as DNA: TGCGCCAGCAGTTCCGGACTAGCGGGAGGCGAGCAGTACTTC.

This clone showed up just a few times. The rearrangement uses TRBV11-3 and TRBJ1-1, with 8 nucleotides matching TRBD1. V shed 5 bases, J shed 1 base, and the junction held 3 bases outside the gene matches. Germline loops: CDR1 SGHNT, CDR2 YENEEA. The CDR3 is 14 amino acids. The CDR3 loop reads CASSPGTGNTEAFF. The CDR3 DNA reads TGTGCCAGCAGCCCCGGGACAGGGAACACTGAAGCTTTCTTT.

Sample share makes this clone medium-sized (0.01 to 0.1%). This rearrangement joins TRBV6-8 to TRBJ1-2, with 7 bases matching TRBD1. The CDR3 is 14 amino acids. Per germline, CDR1 MNHGY and CDR2 SAAAGT. The V segment lost 5 bases and the J segment 4 bases; nucleotides outside the gene matches: 7. This CDR3 reads CASSRQGDSYGYTF. CDR3 sequence (DNA): TGTGCCAGCAGTCGACAGGGAGACAGCTATGGCTACACCTTC.

The rearrangement joins TRBV6-8 to TRBJ1-4, with a weak D call TRBD1 (6 bases). The V gene's germline CDR1 is MNHGY and CDR2 SAAAGT. This CDR3 comprises 13 residues. The V gene lost 6 bases and the J gene lost 10 bases, with 15 bases spanning the gap. For the CDR3, the DNA is TGTGCCAGCAGCCGGGACATACAAGGAAAACTGTTTTTT. It encodes CASSRDIQGKLFF.

The chain is built from TRBV11-3 and TRBJ1-3; D call uncertain. Germline CDR1 is SGHNT and CDR2 is YENEEA. This CDR3 region has 14 residues. V lost 3 bases and J lost 1, with 7 bases in between. CDR3 amino acids: CASSLGYSGNTIYF. CDR3 in DNA: TGTGCCAGCAGCTTGGGCTATTCTGGAAACACCATATATTTT.